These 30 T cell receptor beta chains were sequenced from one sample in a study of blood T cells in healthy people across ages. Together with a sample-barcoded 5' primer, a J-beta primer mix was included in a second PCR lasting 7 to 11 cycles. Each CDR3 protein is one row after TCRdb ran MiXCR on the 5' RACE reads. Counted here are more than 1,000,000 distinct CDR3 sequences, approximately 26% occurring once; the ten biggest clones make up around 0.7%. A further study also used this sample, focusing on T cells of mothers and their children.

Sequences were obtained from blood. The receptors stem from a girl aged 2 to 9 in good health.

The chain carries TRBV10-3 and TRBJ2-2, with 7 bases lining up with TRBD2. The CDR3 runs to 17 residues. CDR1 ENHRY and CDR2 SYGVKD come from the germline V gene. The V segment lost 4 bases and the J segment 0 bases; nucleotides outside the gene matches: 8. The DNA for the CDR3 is TGTGCCATCAGTGTGGGGGGGGAGTGGACGAACACCGGGGAGCTGTTTTTT. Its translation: CAISVGGEWTNTGELFF.

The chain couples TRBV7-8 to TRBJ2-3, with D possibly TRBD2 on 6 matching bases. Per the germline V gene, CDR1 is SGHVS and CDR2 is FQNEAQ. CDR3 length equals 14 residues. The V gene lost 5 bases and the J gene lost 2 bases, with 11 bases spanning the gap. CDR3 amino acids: CASSLGTHTDTQYF. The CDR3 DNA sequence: TGTGCCAGCAGCCTTGGGACTCACACAGATACGCAGTATTTT.

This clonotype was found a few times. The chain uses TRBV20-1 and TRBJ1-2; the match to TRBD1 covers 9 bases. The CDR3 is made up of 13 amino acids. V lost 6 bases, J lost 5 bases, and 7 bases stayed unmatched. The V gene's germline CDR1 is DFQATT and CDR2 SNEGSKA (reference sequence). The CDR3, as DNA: TGCAGTGCCCCCACGGGGACAGGGTATGGCTACACCTTC. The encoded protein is CSAPTGTGYGYTF.

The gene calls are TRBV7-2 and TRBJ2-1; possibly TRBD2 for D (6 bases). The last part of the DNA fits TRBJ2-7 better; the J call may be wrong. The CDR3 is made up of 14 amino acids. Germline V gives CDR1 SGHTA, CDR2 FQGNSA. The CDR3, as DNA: TGTGCCAGCAGCTTAACCCGCGGGGTAAACGAGCAGTACTTC. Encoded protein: CASSLTRGVNEQYF.

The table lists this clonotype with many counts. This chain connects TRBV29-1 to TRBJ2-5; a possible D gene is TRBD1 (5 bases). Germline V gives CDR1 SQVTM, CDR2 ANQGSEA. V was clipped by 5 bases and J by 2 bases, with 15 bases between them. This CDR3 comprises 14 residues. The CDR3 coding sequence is TGCAGCGTTTTAGGTGGCAGGGCTCAAGAGACCCAGTACTTC. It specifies CSVLGGRAQETQYF.

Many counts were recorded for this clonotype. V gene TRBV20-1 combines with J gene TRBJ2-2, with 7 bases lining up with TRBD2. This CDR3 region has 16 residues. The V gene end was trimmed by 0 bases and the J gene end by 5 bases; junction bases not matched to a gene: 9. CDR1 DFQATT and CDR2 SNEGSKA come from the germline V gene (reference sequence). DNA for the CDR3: TGCAGTGCTAGAGATTCGTCTAGCGGATTGACCGGGGAGCTGTTTTTT. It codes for CSARDSSSGLTGELFF.

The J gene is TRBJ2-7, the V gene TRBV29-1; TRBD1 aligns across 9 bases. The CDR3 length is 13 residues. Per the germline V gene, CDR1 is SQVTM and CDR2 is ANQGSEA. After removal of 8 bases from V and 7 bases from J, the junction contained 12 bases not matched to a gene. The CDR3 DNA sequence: TGCAGCTTATCCGGGACAGGGTCAATTGAGCAGTACTTC. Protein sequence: CSLSGTGSIEQYF.

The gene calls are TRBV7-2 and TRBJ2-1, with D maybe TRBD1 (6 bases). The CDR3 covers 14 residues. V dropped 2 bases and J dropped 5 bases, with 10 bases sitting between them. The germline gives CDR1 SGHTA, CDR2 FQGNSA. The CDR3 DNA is TGTGCCAGCAGCTTAACAGGGATCGACAATGAGCAGTTCTTC. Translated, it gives CASSLTGIDNEQFF. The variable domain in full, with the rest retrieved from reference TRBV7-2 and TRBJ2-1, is GAGVSQSPSNKVTEKGKDVELRCDPISGHTALYWYRQSLGQGLEFLIYFQGNSAPDKSGLPSDRFSAERTGGSVSTLTIQRTQQEDSAVYLCASSLTGIDNEQFFGPGTRLTVL.

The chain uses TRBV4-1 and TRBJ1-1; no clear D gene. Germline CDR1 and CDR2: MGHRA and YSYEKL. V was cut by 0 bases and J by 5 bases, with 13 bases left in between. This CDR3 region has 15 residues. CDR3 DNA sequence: TGCGCCAGCAGCCAAGATCCCGGCCAGACAACTGAAGCTTTCTTT. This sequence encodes CASSQDPGQTTEAFF.

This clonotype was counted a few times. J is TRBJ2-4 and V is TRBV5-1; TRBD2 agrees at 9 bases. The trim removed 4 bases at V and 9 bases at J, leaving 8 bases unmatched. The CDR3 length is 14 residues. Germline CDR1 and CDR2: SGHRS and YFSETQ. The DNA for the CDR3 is TGCGCCAGCAGCCCCCGGACTAGCGAAGGCATTCAGTACTTC. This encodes CASSPRTSEGIQYF.

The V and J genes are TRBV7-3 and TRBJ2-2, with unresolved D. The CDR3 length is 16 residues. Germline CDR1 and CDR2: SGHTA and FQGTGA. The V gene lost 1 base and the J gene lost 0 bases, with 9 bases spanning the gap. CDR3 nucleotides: TGTGCCAGCAGCTTAATGGCCGCGACGAACACCGGGGAGCTGTTTTTT. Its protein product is CASSLMAATNTGELFF.

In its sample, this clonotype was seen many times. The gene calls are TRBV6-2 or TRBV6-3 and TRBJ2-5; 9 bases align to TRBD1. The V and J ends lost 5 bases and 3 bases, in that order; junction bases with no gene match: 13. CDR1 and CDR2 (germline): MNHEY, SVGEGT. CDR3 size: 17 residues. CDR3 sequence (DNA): TGTGCCAGCAGTAACCCTAGGTGGACAGGGGAGGAAGAGACCCAGTACTTC. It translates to CASSNPRWTGEEETQYF.

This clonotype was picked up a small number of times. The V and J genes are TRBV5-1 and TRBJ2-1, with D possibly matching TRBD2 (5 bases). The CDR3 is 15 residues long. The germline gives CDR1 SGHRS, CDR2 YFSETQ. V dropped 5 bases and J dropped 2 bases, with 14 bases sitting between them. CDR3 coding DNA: TGCGCCAGCAGTGAGGGAGCGGCCCCCTACAATGAGCAGTTCTTC. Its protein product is CASSEGAAPYNEQFF. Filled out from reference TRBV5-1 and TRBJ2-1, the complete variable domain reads KAGVTQTPRYLIKTRGQQVTLSCSPISGHRSVSWYQQTPGQGLQFLFEYFSETQRNKGNFPGRFSGRQFSNSRSEMNVSTLELGDSALYLCASSEGAAPYNEQFFGPGTRLTVL.

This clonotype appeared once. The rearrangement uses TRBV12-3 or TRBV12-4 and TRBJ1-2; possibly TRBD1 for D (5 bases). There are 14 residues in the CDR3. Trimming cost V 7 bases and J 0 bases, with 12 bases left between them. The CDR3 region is CASTSGNPNYGYTF. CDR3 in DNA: TGTGCCAGCACCTCAGGGAATCCTAACTATGGCTACACCTTC.

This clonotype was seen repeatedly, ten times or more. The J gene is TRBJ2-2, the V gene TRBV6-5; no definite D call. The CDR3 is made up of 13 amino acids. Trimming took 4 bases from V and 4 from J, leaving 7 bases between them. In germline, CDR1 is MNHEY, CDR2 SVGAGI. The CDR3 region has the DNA TGTGCCAGCAGTTTATGGGGCACCGGGGAGCTGTTTTTT. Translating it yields CASSLWGTGELFF.

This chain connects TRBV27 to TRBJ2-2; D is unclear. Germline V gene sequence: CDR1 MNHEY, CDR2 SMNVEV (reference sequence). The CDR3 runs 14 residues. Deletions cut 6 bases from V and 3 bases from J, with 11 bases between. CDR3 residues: CASSLDLDTGELFF. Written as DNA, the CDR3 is TGTGCCAGCAGCCTGGACCTTGACACCGGGGAGCTGTTTTTT.

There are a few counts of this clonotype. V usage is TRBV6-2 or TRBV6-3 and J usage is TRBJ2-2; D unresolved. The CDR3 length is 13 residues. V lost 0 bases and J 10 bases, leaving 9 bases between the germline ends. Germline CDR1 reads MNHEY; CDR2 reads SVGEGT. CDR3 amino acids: CASSYSGWPELFF. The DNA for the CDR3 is TGTGCCAGCAGTTACTCTGGGTGGCCGGAGCTGTTTTTT.

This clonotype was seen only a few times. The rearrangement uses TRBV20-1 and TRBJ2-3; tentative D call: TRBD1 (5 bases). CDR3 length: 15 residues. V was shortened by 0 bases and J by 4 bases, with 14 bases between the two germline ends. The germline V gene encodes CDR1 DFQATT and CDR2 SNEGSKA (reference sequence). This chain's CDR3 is CSARDSWTRADTQYF. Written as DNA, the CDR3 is TGCAGTGCTAGAGATAGCTGGACCAGGGCAGATACGCAGTATTTT.

The CDR3 protein is CASSLVGLDRHTGELFF. DNA for the CDR3: TGTGCCAGCAGTTTAGTCGGCCTGGACAGACACACCGGGGAGCTGTTTTTT. The V and J genes are TRBV28 and TRBJ2-2, with D possibly matching TRBD1 (6 bases). Trimming left V 2 bases short and J 3 bases short, with 16 bases between. The CDR3 sequence is 17 residues long. Germline V gene data show CDR1 as MDHEN and CDR2 as SYDVKM.

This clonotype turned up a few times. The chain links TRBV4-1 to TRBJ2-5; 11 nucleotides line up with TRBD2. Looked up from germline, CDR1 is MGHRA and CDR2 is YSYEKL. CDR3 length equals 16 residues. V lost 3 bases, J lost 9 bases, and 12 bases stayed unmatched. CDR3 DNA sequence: TGCGCCAGCAGCCACAGACTAGCGGGATTCCACCGGTCCCAGTACTTC. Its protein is CASSHRLAGFHRSQYF.

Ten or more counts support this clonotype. CDR3 residues: CASSLEGDEQYF. The DNA for the CDR3 is TGCGCCAGCAGCTTGGAGGGCGACGAGCAGTACTTC. V gene TRBV5-1 combines with J gene TRBJ2-5; no clear D gene. With the DNA end fitting TRBJ2-7 better, the J assignment may be wrong. Germline V gene data show CDR1 as SGHRS and CDR2 as YFSETQ. The CDR3 has 12 amino acids.

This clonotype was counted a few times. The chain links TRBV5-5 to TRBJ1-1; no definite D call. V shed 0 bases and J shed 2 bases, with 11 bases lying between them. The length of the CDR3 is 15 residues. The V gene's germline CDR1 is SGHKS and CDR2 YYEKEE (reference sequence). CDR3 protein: CASSLALTQNTEAFF. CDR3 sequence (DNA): TGTGCCAGCAGCTTGGCCTTGACCCAAAACACTGAAGCTTTCTTT. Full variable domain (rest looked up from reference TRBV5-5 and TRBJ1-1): DAGVTQSPTHLIKTRGQQVTLRCSPISGHKSVSWYQQVLGQGPQFIFQYYEKEERGRGNFPDRFSARQFPNYSSELNVNALLLGDSALYLCASSLALTQNTEAFFGQGTRLTVV.

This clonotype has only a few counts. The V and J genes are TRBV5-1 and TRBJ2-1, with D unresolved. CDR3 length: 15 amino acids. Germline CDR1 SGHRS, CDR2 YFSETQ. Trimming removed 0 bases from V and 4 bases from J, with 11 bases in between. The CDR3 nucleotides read TGCGCCAGCAGCTTGGAGGCTCGAACTTACAATGAGCAGTTCTTC. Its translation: CASSLEARTYNEQFF.

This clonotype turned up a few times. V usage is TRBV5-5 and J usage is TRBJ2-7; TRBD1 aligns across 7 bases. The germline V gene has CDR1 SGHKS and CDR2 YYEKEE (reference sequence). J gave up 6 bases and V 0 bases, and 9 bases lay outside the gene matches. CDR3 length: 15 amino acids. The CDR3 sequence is CASSLARTGLGEQYF. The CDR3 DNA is TGTGCCAGCAGCTTGGCCCGGACAGGTCTTGGCGAGCAGTACTTC.

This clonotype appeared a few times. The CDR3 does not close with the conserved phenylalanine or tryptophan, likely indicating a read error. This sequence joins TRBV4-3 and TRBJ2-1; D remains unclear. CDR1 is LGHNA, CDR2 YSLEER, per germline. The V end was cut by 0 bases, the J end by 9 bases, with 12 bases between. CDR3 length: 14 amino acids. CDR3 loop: CASSQEGRDTEQFL. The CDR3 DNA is TGCGCCAGCAGCCAAGAAGGGCGAGATACTGAGCAGTTCCTC.

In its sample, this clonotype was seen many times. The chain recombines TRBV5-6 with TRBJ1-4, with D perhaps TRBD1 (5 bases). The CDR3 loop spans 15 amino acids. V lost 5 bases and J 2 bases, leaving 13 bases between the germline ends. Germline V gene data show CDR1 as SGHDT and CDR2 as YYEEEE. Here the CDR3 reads CASSLGGHTNEKLFF. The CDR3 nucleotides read TGTGCCAGCAGTCTCGGCGGACATACTAATGAAAAACTGTTTTTT.

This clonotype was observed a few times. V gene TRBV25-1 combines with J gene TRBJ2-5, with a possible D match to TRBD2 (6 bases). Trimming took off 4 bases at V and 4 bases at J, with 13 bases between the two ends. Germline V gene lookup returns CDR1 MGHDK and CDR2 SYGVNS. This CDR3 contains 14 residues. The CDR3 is CASSVTRSSETQYF. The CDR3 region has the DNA TGTGCCAGCAGTGTGACTAGGAGTTCAGAGACCCAGTACTTC.

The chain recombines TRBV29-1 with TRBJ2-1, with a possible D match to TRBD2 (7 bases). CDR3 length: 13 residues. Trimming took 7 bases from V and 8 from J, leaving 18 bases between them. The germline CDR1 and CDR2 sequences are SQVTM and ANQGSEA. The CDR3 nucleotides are TGCAGCGGGGTTGGGGGGGCTAAGTATGAGCAGTTCTTC. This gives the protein CSGVGGAKYEQFF.

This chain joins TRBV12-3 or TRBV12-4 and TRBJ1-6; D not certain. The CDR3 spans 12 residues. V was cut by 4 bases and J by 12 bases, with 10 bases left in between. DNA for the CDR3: TGTGCCAGCAGTTCTCTTAGAAGACCCCTCCACTTT. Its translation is CASSSLRRPLHF.

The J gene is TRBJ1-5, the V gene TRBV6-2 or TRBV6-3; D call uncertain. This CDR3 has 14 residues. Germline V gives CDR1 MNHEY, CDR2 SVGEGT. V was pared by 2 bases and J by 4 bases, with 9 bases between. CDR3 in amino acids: CASSYVDPNQPQHF. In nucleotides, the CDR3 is TGTGCCAGCAGTTACGTCGACCCTAATCAGCCCCAGCATTTT.